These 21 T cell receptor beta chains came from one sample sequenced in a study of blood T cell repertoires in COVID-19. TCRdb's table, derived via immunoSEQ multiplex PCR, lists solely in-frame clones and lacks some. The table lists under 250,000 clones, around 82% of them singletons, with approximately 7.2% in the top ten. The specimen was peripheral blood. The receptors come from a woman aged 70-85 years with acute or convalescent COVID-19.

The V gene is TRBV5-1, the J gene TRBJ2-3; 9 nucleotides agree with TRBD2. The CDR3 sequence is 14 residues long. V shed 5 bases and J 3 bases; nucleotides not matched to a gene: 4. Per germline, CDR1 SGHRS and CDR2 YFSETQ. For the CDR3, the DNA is TGCGCCAGCAGGCTAGCGGGGCTTACAGATACGCAGTATTTT. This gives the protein CASRLAGLTDTQYF.

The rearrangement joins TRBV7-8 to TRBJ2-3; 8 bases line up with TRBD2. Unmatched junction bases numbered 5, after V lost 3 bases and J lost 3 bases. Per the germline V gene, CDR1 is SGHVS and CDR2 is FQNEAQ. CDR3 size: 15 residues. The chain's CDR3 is CASSLRGAGTDTQYF. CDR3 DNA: TGTGCCAGCAGCTTGCGGGGGGCCGGAACAGATACGCAGTATTTT.

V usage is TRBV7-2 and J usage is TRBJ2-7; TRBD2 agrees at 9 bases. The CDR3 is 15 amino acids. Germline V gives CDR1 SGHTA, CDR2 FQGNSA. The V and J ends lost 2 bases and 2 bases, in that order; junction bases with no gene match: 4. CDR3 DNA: TGTGCCAGCAGCTTAATGCGGGGGGGAGCCTACGAGCAGTACTTC. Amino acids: CASSLMRGGAYEQYF.

The CDR3 here is CASRMGQLNQPQHF. For the CDR3, the DNA is TGTGCCAGTAGAATGGGGCAACTGAATCAGCCCCAGCATTTT. The chain combines TRBV19 with TRBJ1-5; D might be TRBD1 (5 bases). The germline V gene encodes CDR1 LNHDA and CDR2 SQIVND (reference sequence). The CDR3 is 14 amino acids. The V gene lost 6 bases and the J gene lost 4 bases, with 13 bases spanning the gap.

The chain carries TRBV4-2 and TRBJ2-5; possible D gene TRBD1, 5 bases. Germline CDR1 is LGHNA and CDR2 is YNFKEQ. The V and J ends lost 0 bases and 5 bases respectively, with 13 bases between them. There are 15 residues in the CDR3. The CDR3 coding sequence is TGTGCCAGCAGCCAAGAGGGGCGGCCGGCGGAGACCCAGTACTTC. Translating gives CASSQEGRPAETQYF.

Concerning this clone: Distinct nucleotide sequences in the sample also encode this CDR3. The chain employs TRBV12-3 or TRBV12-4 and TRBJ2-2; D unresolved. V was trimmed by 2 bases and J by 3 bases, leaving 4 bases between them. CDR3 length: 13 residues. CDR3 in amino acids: CASSLTDTGELFF. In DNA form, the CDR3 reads TGTGCCAGCAGTTTAACAGACACCGGGGAGCTGTTTTTT.

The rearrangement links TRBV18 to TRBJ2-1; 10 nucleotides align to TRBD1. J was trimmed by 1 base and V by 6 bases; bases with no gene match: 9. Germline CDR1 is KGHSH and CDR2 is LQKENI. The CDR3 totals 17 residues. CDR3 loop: CASSNSRDRGSYNEQFF. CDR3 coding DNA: TGTGCCAGCTCCAACTCCCGGGACAGGGGTTCCTACAATGAGCAGTTCTTC. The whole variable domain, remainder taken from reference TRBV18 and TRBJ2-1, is NAGVMQNPRHLVRRRGQEARLRCSPMKGHSHVYWYRQLPEEGLKFMVYLQKENIIDESGMPKERFSAEFPKEGPSILRIQQVVRGDSAAYFCASSNSRDRGSYNEQFFGPGTRLTVL.

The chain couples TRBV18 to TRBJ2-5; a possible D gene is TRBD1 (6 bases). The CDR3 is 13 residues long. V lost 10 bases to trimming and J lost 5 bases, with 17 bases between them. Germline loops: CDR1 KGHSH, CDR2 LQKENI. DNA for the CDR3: TGTGCCACCTTCTCGATCAGGGGTGAGACCCAGTACTTC. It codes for CATFSIRGETQYF.

CDR3 sequence reads: CASSPGGSSGEQFF. For the CDR3, the DNA is TGTGCCAGCAGCCCGGGAGGGAGCTCAGGTGAGCAGTTCTTC. The genes are TRBV7-2 and TRBJ2-1, with 8 bases identical to TRBD2. V gave up 5 bases and J gave up 9 bases; unmatched junction bases: 9. Per the germline V gene, CDR1 is SGHTA and CDR2 is FQGNSA. The CDR3 loop spans 14 amino acids.

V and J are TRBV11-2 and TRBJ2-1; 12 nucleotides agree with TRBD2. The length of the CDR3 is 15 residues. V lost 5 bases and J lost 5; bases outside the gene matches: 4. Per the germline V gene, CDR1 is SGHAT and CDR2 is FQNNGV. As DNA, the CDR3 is TGTGCCAGCAGCCTCAGGACTAGCGGGGACAATGAGCAGTTCTTC. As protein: CASSLRTSGDNEQFF.

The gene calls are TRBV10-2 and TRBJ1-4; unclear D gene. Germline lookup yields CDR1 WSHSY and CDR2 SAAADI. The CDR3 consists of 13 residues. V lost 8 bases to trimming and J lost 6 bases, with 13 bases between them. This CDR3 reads CASLAGIDEKLFF. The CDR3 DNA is TGCGCCAGCCTGGCGGGGATCGATGAAAAACTGTTTTTT.

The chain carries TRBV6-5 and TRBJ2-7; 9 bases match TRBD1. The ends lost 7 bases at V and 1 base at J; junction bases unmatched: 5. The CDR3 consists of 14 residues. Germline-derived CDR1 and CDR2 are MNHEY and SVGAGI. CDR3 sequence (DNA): TGTGCCAGCACCACTGGACAGGGGTCCTACGAGCAGTACTTC. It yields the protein CASTTGQGSYEQYF.

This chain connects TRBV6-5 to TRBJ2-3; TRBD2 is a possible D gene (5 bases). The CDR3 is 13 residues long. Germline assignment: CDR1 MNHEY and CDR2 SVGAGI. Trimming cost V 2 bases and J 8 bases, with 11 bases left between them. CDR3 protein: CASSYDYSGTQYF. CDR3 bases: TGTGCCAGCAGTTACGACTATTCCGGTACGCAGTATTTT.

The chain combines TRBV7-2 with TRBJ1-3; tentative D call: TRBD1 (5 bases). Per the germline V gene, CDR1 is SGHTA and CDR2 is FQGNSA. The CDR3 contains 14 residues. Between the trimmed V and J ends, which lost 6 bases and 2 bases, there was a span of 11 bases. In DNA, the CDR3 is TGTGCCAGCAGTGTATGGGGGGCTGGAAACACCATATATTTT. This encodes CASSVWGAGNTIYF.

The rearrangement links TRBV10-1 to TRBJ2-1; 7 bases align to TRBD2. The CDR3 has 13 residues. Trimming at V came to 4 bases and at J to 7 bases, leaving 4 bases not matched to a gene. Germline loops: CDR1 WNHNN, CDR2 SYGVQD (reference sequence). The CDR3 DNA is TGCGCCAGCAGTGGTGGGGGGGGGAATGAGCAGTTCTTC. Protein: CASSGGGGNEQFF.

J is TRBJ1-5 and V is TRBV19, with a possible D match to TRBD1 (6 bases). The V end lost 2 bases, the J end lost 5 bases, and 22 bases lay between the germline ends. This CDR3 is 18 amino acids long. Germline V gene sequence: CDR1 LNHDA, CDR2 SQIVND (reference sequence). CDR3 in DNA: TGTGCCAGTAGTATATGGGCAGGGGCGGCTGCCGGGGATCAGCCCCAGCATTTT. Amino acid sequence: CASSIWAGAAAGDQPQHF.

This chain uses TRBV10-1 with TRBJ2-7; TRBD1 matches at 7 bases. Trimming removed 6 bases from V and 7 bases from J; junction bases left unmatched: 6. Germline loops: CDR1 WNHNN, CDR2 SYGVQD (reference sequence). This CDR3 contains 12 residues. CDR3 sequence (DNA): TGCGCCAGCAGCGCGACAGGGTCGGAGCAGTACTTC. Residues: CASSATGSEQYF.

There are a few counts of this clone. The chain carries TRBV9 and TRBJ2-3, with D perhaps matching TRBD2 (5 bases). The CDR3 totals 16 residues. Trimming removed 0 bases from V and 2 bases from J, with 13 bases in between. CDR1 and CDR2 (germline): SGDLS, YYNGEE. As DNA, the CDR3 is TGTGCCAGCAGCGTAGAGGACTGGCGTTCCACAGATACGCAGTATTTT. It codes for CASSVEDWRSTDTQYF.

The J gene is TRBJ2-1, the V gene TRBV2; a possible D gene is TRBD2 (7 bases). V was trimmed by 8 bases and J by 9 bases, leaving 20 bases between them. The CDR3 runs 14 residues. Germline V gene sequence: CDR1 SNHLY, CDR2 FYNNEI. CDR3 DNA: TGTGCCAGCGGGGGGGGCCTGCCATCCGGTGAGCAGTTCTTC. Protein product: CASGGGLPSGEQFF.

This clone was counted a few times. The CDR3 DNA reads TGCGCCAGCAGCCCGGGACAGGGGGCGAATGAGCAGTTCTTC. It encodes CASSPGQGANEQFF. The chain has TRBV5-1 and TRBJ2-1, with TRBD1 identical over 12 bases. The J segment lost 7 bases and the V segment lost 4 bases, leaving 3 bases of the junction unmatched. CDR3 length: 14 residues. CDR1 SGHRS and CDR2 YFSETQ come from the germline V gene.

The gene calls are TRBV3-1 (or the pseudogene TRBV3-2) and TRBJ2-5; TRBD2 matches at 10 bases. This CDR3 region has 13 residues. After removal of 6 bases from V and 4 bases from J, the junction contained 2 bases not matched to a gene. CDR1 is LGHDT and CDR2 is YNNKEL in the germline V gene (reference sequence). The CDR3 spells CASSTSGVETQYF. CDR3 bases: TGTGCCAGCAGTACTAGCGGGGTAGAGACCCAGTACTTC.